The 8 T cell receptor beta chains below were found in one sample sequenced in a study of technical replicates of blood from a handful of donors. Clones were read by immunoSEQ multiplex PCR, and TCRdb kept only the in-frame ones, dropping some. The sample has roughly 93,000 clones, nearly 97% seen once. Sequenced: T cells isolated from PBMCs. Every receptor here comes from a human donor in good health.

The gene calls are TRBV6-5 and TRBJ2-3; 8 nucleotides line up with TRBD1. Trimming cost V 7 bases and J 1 base; bases outside gene matches: 7. Germline V CDR1 and CDR2: MNHEY, SVGAGI. The CDR3 sequence is 15 residues long. This CDR3 reads CASTPTGVGTDTQYF. As DNA, the CDR3 is TGTGCCAGCACCCCGACAGGGGTGGGCACAGATACGCAGTATTTT.

The V and J genes are TRBV6-1 and TRBJ2-3, with a possible D match to TRBD2 (6 bases). The V end lost 4 bases, the J end lost 1 base, and 21 bases lay between the germline ends. The CDR3 runs 18 residues. Germline CDR1 MNHNS, CDR2 SASEGT. As DNA, the CDR3 is TGTGCCAGCAGTGGAATCCACTGGTCGGGGGACGGCACAGATACGCAGTATTTT. Its translation: CASSGIHWSGDGTDTQYF.

Only one count was recorded for this clone. J is TRBJ2-7 and V is TRBV2; 10 positions match TRBD1. Germline V CDR1 and CDR2: SNHLY, FYNNEI. The CDR3 consists of 15 residues. Trimming removed 6 bases from V and 3 bases from J; junction bases left unmatched: 8. The CDR3 here is CASRATGGDYYEQYF. The CDR3 DNA sequence: TGTGCCAGCAGGGCGACAGGGGGCGATTACTACGAGCAGTACTTC.

The chain joins TRBV2 to TRBJ1-1; 8 nucleotides agree with TRBD1. Germline CDR1 SNHLY, CDR2 FYNNEI. Trimming at V came to 7 bases and at J to 1 base, leaving 11 bases not matched to a gene. CDR3 length: 16 residues. CDR3 coding DNA: TGTGCCAGCACGTGGTCAGGGGGCAGGGGGAACACTGAAGCTTTCTTT. It specifies CASTWSGGRGNTEAFF.

Of note for this clone: The sample has other DNA sequences that encode this CDR3 too. The chain uses TRBV6-5 and TRBJ2-7; possible D gene TRBD1, 5 bases. The CDR3 loop spans 13 amino acids. Germline loops: CDR1 MNHEY, CDR2 SVGAGI. Trimming took 2 bases from V and 0 from J, leaving 5 bases between them. The CDR3 loop is CASSYDSSYEQYF. The CDR3 nucleotides read TGTGCCAGCAGTTACGACAGCTCCTACGAGCAGTACTTC.

V and J are TRBV7-3 and TRBJ2-1; possible D gene TRBD1, 6 bases. This CDR3 region has 15 residues. Germline V CDR1 and CDR2: SGHTA, FQGTGA. The V end was cut by 3 bases, the J end by 4 bases, with 13 bases between. The CDR3 DNA reads as TGTGCCAGCAGCTTGGGTGGGGGCCAGTACAATGAGCAGTTCTTC. It specifies CASSLGGGQYNEQFF.

The CDR3 nucleotides are TGTGCCAGCAGCTTAGCGGGAGGCACCGGGGAGCTGTTTTTT. This gives the protein CASSLAGGTGELFF. This chain joins TRBV7-7 and TRBJ2-2; possible D gene TRBD2, 6 bases. The germline V gene encodes CDR1 SSHAT and CDR2 FNYEAQ (reference sequence). Trimming pared 0 bases from V and 4 bases from J, leaving 6 bases between. The CDR3 has 14 amino acids.

The rearrangement links TRBV6-4 to TRBJ2-1; 12 bases are shared with TRBD2. V was clipped by 2 bases and J by 4 bases; unmatched bases: 0. Looked up from germline, CDR1 is MRHNA and CDR2 is SNTAGT. This CDR3 region has 15 residues. CDR3: CASSDGTSGYNEQFF. The CDR3, as DNA: TGTGCCAGCAGTGACGGGACTAGCGGGTACAATGAGCAGTTCTTC.